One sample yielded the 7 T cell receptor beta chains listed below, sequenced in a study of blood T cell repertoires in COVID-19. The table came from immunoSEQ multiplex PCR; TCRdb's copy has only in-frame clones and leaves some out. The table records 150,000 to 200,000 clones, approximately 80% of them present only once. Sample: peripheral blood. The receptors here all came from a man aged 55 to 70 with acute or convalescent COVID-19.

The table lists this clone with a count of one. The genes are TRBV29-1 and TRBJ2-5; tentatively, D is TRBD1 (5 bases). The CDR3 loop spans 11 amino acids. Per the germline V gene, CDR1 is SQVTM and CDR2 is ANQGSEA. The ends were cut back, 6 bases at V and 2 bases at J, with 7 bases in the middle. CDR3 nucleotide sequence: TGCAGCGTGAGACAGCAAGAGACCCAGTACTTC. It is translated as CSVRQQETQYF.

CDR3 DNA sequence: TGCGCCAGCAGCCAAGATCGGGTCTCGGGAGGAGAAAAACTGTTTTTT. This sequence encodes CASSQDRVSGGEKLFF. The chain employs TRBV4-1 and TRBJ1-4, with D unresolved. Trimming left V 0 bases short and J 8 bases short, with 16 bases between. The germline V gene has CDR1 MGHRA and CDR2 YSYEKL. This CDR3 region has 16 residues.

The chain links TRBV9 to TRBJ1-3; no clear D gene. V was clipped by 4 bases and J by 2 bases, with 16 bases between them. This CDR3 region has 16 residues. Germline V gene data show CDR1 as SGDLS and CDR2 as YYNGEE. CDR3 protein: CASSYEVQIAGNTIYF. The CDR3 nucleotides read TGTGCCAGCAGCTACGAAGTCCAGATCGCTGGAAACACCATATATTTT.

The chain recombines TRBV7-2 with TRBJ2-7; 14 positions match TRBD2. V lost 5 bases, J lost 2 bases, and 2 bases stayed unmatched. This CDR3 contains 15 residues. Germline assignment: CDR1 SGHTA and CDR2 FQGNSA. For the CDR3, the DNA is TGTGCCAGCAGCCAGGGACTAGCGGGGGCCTACGAGCAGTACTTC. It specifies CASSQGLAGAYEQYF.

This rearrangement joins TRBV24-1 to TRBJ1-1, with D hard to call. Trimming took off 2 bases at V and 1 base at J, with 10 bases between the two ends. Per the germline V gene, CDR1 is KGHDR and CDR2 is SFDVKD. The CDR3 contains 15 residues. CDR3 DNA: TGTGCCACCAGTGATTCGATCCGGGGGAACACTGAAGCTTTCTTT. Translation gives CATSDSIRGNTEAFF.

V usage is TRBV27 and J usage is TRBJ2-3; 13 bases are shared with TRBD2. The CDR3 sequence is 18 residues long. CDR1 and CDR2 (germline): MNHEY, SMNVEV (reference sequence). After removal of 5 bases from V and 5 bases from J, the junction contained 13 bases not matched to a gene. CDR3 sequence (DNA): TGTGCCAGCAGTCTTTGGACTAGCGGGGGCCCCGCAGGAGATACGCAGTATTTT. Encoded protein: CASSLWTSGGPAGDTQYF.

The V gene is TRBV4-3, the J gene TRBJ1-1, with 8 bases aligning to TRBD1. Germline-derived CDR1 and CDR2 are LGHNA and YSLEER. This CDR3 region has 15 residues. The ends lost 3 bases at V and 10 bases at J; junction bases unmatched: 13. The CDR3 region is CASSHDSVDRASAFF. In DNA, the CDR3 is TGCGCCAGCAGCCATGACTCGGTGGACAGGGCTTCAGCTTTCTTT.